This T cell receptor beta chain was sequenced during a study of beta chain features in type 1 diabetes. Across the study: Across the samples, around 110,000,000 sorted cells were examined in total.

This CDR3 is 19 amino acids long. The V segment lost 5 bases and the J segment 8 bases; nucleotides outside the gene matches: 23. The germline V gene encodes CDR1 PRHDT and CDR2 FYEKMQ (reference sequence). This clone was observed a handful of times. Its antigen is not identified. Expressed TCRB transcripts were sequenced, since all the RNA that had been isolated was reverse transcribed. Produced via immunoSEQ multiplex PCR; TCRdb's table is partial and in-frame only. The table has a few hundred thousand clones, 13% seen once. Study observations and caveats: Type 1 diabetes patients showed a moderate but significant shortening of TCRB CDR3s in all four CD4+ subsets.

The sequenced sample was naive CD4+ T cells from blood. This chain links TRBV13 with TRBJ2-1, with 8 bases identical to TRBD1. The clonotype originates from a young woman with type 1 diabetes. The CDR3 bases are TGTGCCAGCAGCACGACAGGGGTGATTAGGCCGGAGATTCGGGATGAGCAGTTCTTC. This translates into CASSTTGVIRPEIRDEQFF.